This T cell receptor beta chain was documented in a study of spatial heterogeneity in lung cancer. Time point reported: sample taken at primary tumor resection. Many counts were recorded for this clonotype. No antigen is known for it. This beta chain appears as a stray read in a library generated for alpha chains; its size is not informative. Germline CDR1 reads MNHNY; CDR2 reads SVGAGI (reference sequence). The CDR3 length is 14 residues. Trimming at V came to 0 bases and at J to 8 bases, leaving 7 bases not matched to a gene. Study findings and constraints: In tumors, expanded intratumoral alpha and beta TCR counts tracked mutation counts.

Each CDR3 protein gets one entry after TCRdb re-called the 5' RACE reads with MiXCR. The sample has 17,000 or so distinct CDR3 sequences, 5% to 8% seen once. The V and J genes are TRBV6-6 and TRBJ2-7; 7 nucleotides align to TRBD2. This clonotype was obtained from a male donor with early-stage non-small cell lung cancer. Sequencing was performed on lung tumor tissue, taken at surgery. The CDR3 DNA follows: TGTGCCAGCAGTTACTCGATCAGCGGGGACCAGCAGTACTTC. It translates to CASSYSISGDQQYF.